This T cell receptor beta chain derives from a study of vaccination and CD4 T cells after COVID-19. Study results and limitations: Within the convalescent patients, spike mono-reactivity was found in 304 of 307 vaccine-specific clones.

A remark on this clonotype: Its specificity is not known.

Cultured CD4+ T cell DNA underwent sequencing with the Oncomine TCR Beta short-read assay. Researchers extracted genomic DNA from CD4+ T cells that had been cultured. MiXCR was run by TCRdb on the PCR reads, yielding one entry per CDR3 protein. Among about 13,000 distinct CDR3 sequences listed, about 50% were seen once. Described treatment: roughly 10-day PBMC culture with coronavirus spike peptide pools or control peptides (ViraFEST assay). Cells were cultured for about nine days, and then CD4+ T cells were isolated by negative selection. This CDR3 contains 13 residues. The germline gives CDR1 SNHLY, CDR2 FYNNEI. V was clipped by 4 bases and J by 6 bases, with 11 bases between them.

The chain combines TRBV2 with TRBJ2-3; no firm D call. The sequence was obtained from a human donor who had recovered from COVID-19. Sequences were obtained from CD4+ T cells from blood, cultured in vitro. In DNA, the CDR3 is TGTGCCAGCAGTGTAAGCCTGCGGGATACGCAGTATTTT. As protein: CASSVSLRDTQYF. The complete variable domain, with remaining parts taken from reference TRBV2 and TRBJ2-3, reads EPEVTQTPSHQVTQMGQEVILRCVPISNHLYFYWYRQILGQKVEFLVSFYNNEISEKSEIFDDQFSVERPDGSNFTLKIRSTKLEDSAMYFCASSVSLRDTQYFGPGTRLTVL.